These T cell receptor beta chains were read from a single sample in a study of CD8 T cells in acute hepatitis C reinfection. This table comes from immunoSEQ multiplex PCR, and its TCRdb copy is limited to in-frame clones, with some not included. This sample has 30,000 to 45,000 clones, with 75% to 90% found just once. Sequenced sample: naive CD8+ T cells from PBMCs. The receptors stem from a woman between 18 and 29 years old who spontaneously cleared hepatitis C infection. The CDR3 runs from the conserved cysteine through the conserved F or W. The order of the fields is D gene, clone size, V gene, CDR3 protein. A D gene is named only where the DNA matches it firmly. Some rows have no size entry. The others give once, few or many, or a class for an expanded clone.

d_gene: TRBD2
abundance: .
v_gene: TRBV27
CDR3aa: CASSPGTSGSDEQFF

d_gene: TRBD2
abundance: .
v_gene: TRBV25-1
CDR3aa: CASSAGGRETQYF

d_gene: TRBD2
abundance: .
v_gene: TRBV14
CDR3aa: CASSQALSLLAGGPVTGVNEQFF

d_gene: .
abundance: .
v_gene: TRBV19
CDR3aa: CASNDRYNYGYTF

d_gene: TRBD1
abundance: .
v_gene: TRBV12-5
CDR3aa: CASAPGQGGGYTF

d_gene: TRBD2
abundance: few
v_gene: TRBV19
CDR3aa: CASTPGLVADTQYF

d_gene: .
abundance: .
v_gene: TRBV27
CDR3aa: CASRGGLEKLFF

d_gene: .
abundance: .
v_gene: TRBV6-1
CDR3aa: CASSEPNRDATDTQYF

d_gene: TRBD1
abundance: .
v_gene: TRBV25-1
CDR3aa: CASWDRGWNEQFF

d_gene: TRBD2
abundance: .
v_gene: TRBV28
CDR3aa: CASSLAGTLNNEQFF

d_gene: .
abundance: .
v_gene: TRBV5-6
CDR3aa: CASSSGEGEPQHF

d_gene: .
abundance: once
v_gene: TRBV2
CDR3aa: CASTSSGELFF

d_gene: .
abundance: few
v_gene: TRBV10-2
CDR3aa: CATRLAGDNIQYF

d_gene: .
abundance: .
v_gene: TRBV4-1
CDR3aa: CTSSHFGDEQFF

d_gene: .
abundance: .
v_gene: TRBV4-1
CDR3aa: CASSQGRGGGTEAFF

d_gene: TRBD1
abundance: .
v_gene: TRBV19
CDR3aa: CASSIGTGGYEQYF

d_gene: TRBD2
abundance: .
v_gene: TRBV4-1
CDR3aa: CASSQSGTSVTDTQYF

d_gene: TRBD2
abundance: .
v_gene: TRBV7-6
CDR3aa: CASSSPSGLSSYEQYF

d_gene: TRBD2
abundance: .
v_gene: TRBV5-1
CDR3aa: CASSLESGLAAYEQYF

d_gene: .
abundance: .
v_gene: TRBV2
CDR3aa: CVCLTPDTQYF

d_gene: .
abundance: few
v_gene: TRBV6-1
CDR3aa: CASSESGASTEAFF

d_gene: .
abundance: .
v_gene: TRBV27
CDR3aa: CASSPPGSGVGSNEKLFF

d_gene: TRBD1
abundance: .
v_gene: TRBV5-1
CDR3aa: CASSLPRTGGDNEQFF

d_gene: .
abundance: .
v_gene: TRBV7-8
CDR3aa: CASSLANDTRGFF

d_gene: TRBD2
abundance: .
v_gene: TRBV6-1
CDR3aa: CATGTSDSYEQYF

d_gene: .
abundance: .
v_gene: TRBV7-2
CDR3aa: CASSLAGLPTGAYGYTF

d_gene: .
abundance: .
v_gene: TRBV18
CDR3aa: CASSPQRNTEAFF

d_gene: .
abundance: .
v_gene: TRBV9
CDR3aa: CASSAEDLPELFF

d_gene: .
abundance: .
v_gene: TRBV19
CDR3aa: CASSISTDTQYF

d_gene: TRBD2
abundance: .
v_gene: TRBV6-5
CDR3aa: CASSYGGSPYEQYF

d_gene: TRBD1
abundance: .
v_gene: TRBV9
CDR3aa: CASSDEDRAVEKLFF

d_gene: TRBD1
abundance: .
v_gene: TRBV9
CDR3aa: CASSEGQGYTEAFF

d_gene: .
abundance: .
v_gene: TRBV27
CDR3aa: CASSSAGGVWTQYF

d_gene: .
abundance: .
v_gene: TRBV5-1
CDR3aa: CASSLRPELNTEAFF

d_gene: .
abundance: .
v_gene: TRBV4-1
CDR3aa: CASSLRESSYEQYF

d_gene: .
abundance: once
v_gene: TRBV5-4
CDR3aa: CASSWNFSRVTDTQYF

d_gene: TRBD1
abundance: medium-sized
v_gene: TRBV6-5
CDR3aa: CASSLGQEEAFF

d_gene: TRBD2
abundance: .
v_gene: TRBV9
CDR3aa: CASSPSGRVYEQYF